These 20 T cell receptor beta chains came from one sample sequenced in a study of T cells after yellow fever vaccination. In TCRdb, the 5' RACE reads were re-called with MiXCR into one record per CDR3 protein. The profile shows under 550,000 distinct CDR3 sequences, 21% of them singletons. The source was PBMCs, collected about 20 days after the first yellow fever vaccination. The receptors come from a man aged 18-30 years who received the YFV17D yellow fever vaccine.

This clonotype was picked up many times. The genes are TRBV12-3 or TRBV12-4 and TRBJ2-1; D is unresolved. The CDR3 is made up of 12 amino acids. V was pared by 2 bases and J by 9 bases, with 8 bases between. The CDR3, as DNA: TGTGCCAGCAGTTTAATTGGCAGTGAGCAGTTCTTC. This sequence encodes CASSLIGSEQFF.

The sample holds a few counts of this clonotype. V gene TRBV15 combines with J gene TRBJ2-5; 8 nucleotides agree with TRBD1. The CDR3 is 13 amino acids. With 5 bases clipped from V and 3 bases from J, the junction kept 2 bases outside the gene matches. Per the germline V gene, CDR1 is LNHNV and CDR2 is YYDKDF (reference sequence). The CDR3 region is CATSPTGEETQYF. The CDR3 nucleotides are TGTGCCACCAGCCCGACAGGGGAAGAGACCCAGTACTTC.

A few counts support this clonotype. V is TRBV7-9 and J is TRBJ1-1; a possible D gene is TRBD1 (6 bases). The germline CDR1 and CDR2 sequences are SEHNR and FQNEAQ (reference sequence). The V gene lost 1 base and the J gene lost 13 bases, with 7 bases spanning the gap. The CDR3 is 10 amino acids. DNA of the CDR3: TGTGCCAGCAGCTTAGAAGGGGGTTTCTTT. It yields the protein CASSLEGGFF.

This clonotype was seen many times. The rearrangement links TRBV29-1 to TRBJ2-3, with D perhaps TRBD1 (6 bases). Looked up from germline, CDR1 is SQVTM and CDR2 is ANQGSEA. The CDR3 spans 14 residues. The CDR3 region is CGGRRGVGTDTQYF. The CDR3 DNA follows: TGCGGCGGCCGCAGGGGCGTTGGAACAGATACGCAGTATTTT.

This rearrangement joins TRBV5-6 to TRBJ2-1, with TRBD1 matching over 9 bases. The V and J ends lost 2 bases and 7 bases, in that order; junction bases with no gene match: 4. The CDR3 runs 14 residues. The V gene's germline CDR1 is SGHDT and CDR2 YYEEEE. The CDR3 DNA is TGTGCCAGCAGCTTAAGGACAGGGGTAAATGAGCAGTTCTTC. Protein: CASSLRTGVNEQFF.

The chain combines TRBV5-1 with TRBJ2-3; D is perhaps TRBD2 (5 bases). Trimming shortened V by 2 bases and J by 8 bases, and 18 bases separated the two germline ends. The germline CDR1 and CDR2 sequences are SGHRS and YFSETQ. The CDR3 length is 15 residues. In DNA, the CDR3 is TGCGCCAGCAGCTTTCTGGCCGCGACCGAGGGTACGCAGTATTTT. Amino acid sequence: CASSFLAATEGTQYF.

This clonotype was observed at least ten times. The CDR3 loop is CASKRQGVETQYF. As DNA, the CDR3 is TGTGCCAGCAAAAGACAGGGGGTGGAGACCCAGTACTTC. This sequence joins TRBV27 and TRBJ2-5; 9 bases agree with TRBD1. The CDR3 extends over 13 amino acids. CDR1 is MNHEY, CDR2 SMNVEV, per germline (reference sequence). V was clipped by 7 bases and J by 5 bases; unmatched bases: 5.

V and J are TRBV18 and TRBJ1-5; D is unresolved. Germline V lookup: CDR1 KGHSH, CDR2 LQKENI. The ends were cut back, 2 bases at V and 3 bases at J, with 5 bases in the middle. This CDR3 is 13 amino acids long. The CDR3 is CASSPGVNQPQHF. The CDR3 DNA reads as TGTGCCAGCTCACCAGGGGTCAATCAGCCCCAGCATTTT.

This clonotype was detected ten times or more. The chain links TRBV5-6 to TRBJ2-3; no clear D. This CDR3 is 13 amino acids long. Trimming pared 7 bases from V and 0 bases from J, leaving 9 bases between. Germline CDR1 and CDR2: SGHDT and YYEEEE. CDR3 region: CASGQLSTDTQYF. CDR3 in DNA: TGTGCCAGCGGCCAACTGAGCACAGATACGCAGTATTTT.

A few counts support this clonotype. The rearrangement links TRBV7-6 to TRBJ2-1; D may match TRBD1 or TRBD2 (5 bases each). V lost 3 bases to trimming and J lost 5 bases, with 17 bases between them. CDR3 length: 16 amino acids. From germline, CDR1 is SGHVS and CDR2 FNYEAQ. The CDR3 here is CASSLIGTTLHNEQFF. The CDR3 DNA is TGTGCCAGCAGCTTGATAGGGACCACCCTTCACAATGAGCAGTTCTTC.

A few counts support this clonotype. The V call is TRBV15, the J call TRBJ2-1, with D perhaps assigned TRBD1 or TRBD2 (5 bases each). Per the germline V gene, CDR1 is LNHNV and CDR2 is YYDKDF (reference sequence). CDR3 size: 15 residues. Deletions cut 0 bases from V and 4 bases from J, with 10 bases between. CDR3 region: CATSRDRGEYNEQFF. DNA of the CDR3: TGTGCCACCAGCAGAGATAGGGGAGAATACAATGAGCAGTTCTTC.

Note on this clonotype: A clone one base away is much larger, so this may be a read error. The chain links TRBV9 to TRBJ2-5; D is perhaps TRBD1 (6 bases). CDR3 length: 13 amino acids. In germline, CDR1 is SGDLS, CDR2 YYNGEE. The ends were cut back, 0 bases at V and 3 bases at J, with 6 bases in the middle. CDR3 sequence reads: CASSVGTEETQYF. For the CDR3, the DNA is TGTGCCAGCAGCGTAGGGACAGAAGAGACCCAGTACTTC.

The chain employs TRBV3-1 and TRBJ1-5, with D possibly TRBD1 on 5 matching bases. Germline V gene lookup returns CDR1 LGHDT and CDR2 YNNKEL (reference sequence). V dropped 4 bases and J dropped 5 bases, with 18 bases sitting between them. The CDR3 loop spans 16 amino acids. The CDR3 reads CASSPNWDLRDQPQHF. As DNA, the CDR3 is TGTGCCAGCAGCCCCAATTGGGACCTCCGGGATCAGCCCCAGCATTTT. Drawing the rest from reference TRBV3-1 and TRBJ1-5, the complete variable domain is DTAVSQTPKYLVTQMGNDKSIKCEQNLGHDTMYWYKQDSKKFLKIMFSYNNKELIINETVPNRFSPKSPDKAHLNLHINSLELGDSAVYFCASSPNWDLRDQPQHFGDGTRLSIL.

This clonotype occurred a few times. The V gene is TRBV14, the J gene TRBJ2-1; 10 nucleotides agree with TRBD1. Germline V lookup: CDR1 SGHDN, CDR2 FVKESK. V trimming: 4 bases; J trimming: 7 bases; junction bases outside the gene matches: 4. The CDR3 totals 14 residues. CDR3 DNA sequence: TGTGCCAGCAGCCGACCGGGACAGGGGAATGAGCAGTTCTTC. It is translated as CASSRPGQGNEQFF. Supplemented by reference TRBV14 and TRBJ2-1, the full variable domain reads EAGVTQFPSHSVIEKGQTVTLRCDPISGHDNLYWYRRVMGKEIKFLLHFVKESKQDESGMPNNRFLAERTGGTYSTLKVQPAELEDSGVYFCASSRPGQGNEQFFGPGTRLTVL.

In its sample, this clonotype was seen a few times. In DNA, the CDR3 is TGTGCCACCAGTGATCCGGGGGGAGGCACCGGGGAGCTGTTTTTT. Amino acids: CATSDPGGGTGELFF. This chain links TRBV24-1 with TRBJ2-2, with 7 positions matching TRBD2. CDR3 length equals 15 residues. Germline CDR1 is KGHDR and CDR2 is SFDVKD. V was clipped by 3 bases and J by 4 bases; unmatched bases: 4.

As DNA, the CDR3 is TGTGCCAGCAGCCAACGGACAGGGGGCGCCTCCTACAATGAGCAGTTCTTC. Translation gives CASSQRTGGASYNEQFF. The chain carries TRBV11-3 and TRBJ2-1; 11 bases fit TRBD1. Germline CDR1 is SGHNT and CDR2 is YENEEA. The CDR3 has 17 amino acids. V was pared by 5 bases and J by 0 bases, with 6 bases of the junction left unmatched.

V is TRBV6-6 and J is TRBJ2-1, with D perhaps given as TRBD1 or TRBD2 (6 bases each). Trimming shortened V by 6 bases and J by 8 bases, and 11 bases separated the two germline ends. The germline gives CDR1 MNHNY, CDR2 SVGAGI (reference sequence). The CDR3 spans 12 residues. The CDR3 reads CASRGGRDEQFF. The CDR3 nucleotides read TGTGCCAGCAGGGGGGGCCGGGATGAGCAGTTCTTC.

The chain is built from TRBV29-1 and TRBJ2-2; the D is unclear. V was shortened by 7 bases and J by 0 bases, with 9 bases between the two germline ends. The germline CDR1 and CDR2 sequences are SQVTM and ANQGSEA. This CDR3 region has 13 residues. The CDR3 DNA follows: TGCAGCGCCCCCGCGGCGAACACCGGGGAGCTGTTTTTT. It yields the protein CSAPAANTGELFF.

This chain joins TRBV14 and TRBJ2-7; D is perhaps TRBD1 (5 bases). V was cut by 2 bases and J by 9 bases, with 20 bases left in between. This CDR3 spans 15 amino acids. Per germline, CDR1 SGHDN and CDR2 FVKESK. CDR3 nucleotides: TGTGCCAGCAGCCAATCAAGGGCACTTATAAGGGGGCAGTACTTC. Protein sequence: CASSQSRALIRGQYF.

The chain has TRBV11-2 and TRBJ2-6; possibly TRBD1 or TRBD2 for D (6 bases each). CDR1 is SGHAT, CDR2 FQNNGV, per germline. The V gene lost 7 bases and the J gene lost 4 bases, with 29 bases spanning the gap. The CDR3 spans 20 residues. CDR3 protein: CASTTRGRALNTGGANVLTF. For the CDR3, the DNA is TGTGCCAGCACCACTCGGGGGCGGGCCCTCAATACTGGGGGGGCCAACGTCCTGACTTTC.